This TCR beta chain originates from a study of blood T cells in healthy people across ages. At the level of the study: Template switching retrieved approximately one barcoded beta molecule for each two T cells.

The CDR3 totals 15 residues. V was pared by 0 bases and J by 1 base, with 9 bases between. Germline values: CDR1 MNHEY, CDR2 SMNVEV (reference sequence). Alongside a J-beta primer mix, a sample-barcoded 5' primer served in a second PCR lasting about 7 to 11 cycles. From the 5' RACE reads, TCRdb called clonotypes with MiXCR, one entry per CDR3 protein. The table includes some 1 million distinct CDR3 sequences, 35% to 50% detected once. The gene calls are TRBV27 and TRBJ1-1, with unresolved D. The source of this sequence is a woman aged 55-70 years in good health. The specimen was blood. The CDR3 coding sequence is TGTGCCAGCAGTTTATCGATTTTGCCGAACACTGAAGCTTTCTTT. It codes for CASSLSILPNTEAFF.